Included here is one T cell receptor (beta chain) sequence, with context. Several immunoSEQ 96-well plates shared each subset's DNA, each plate a replicate. Data came from immunoSEQ multiplex PCR; TCRdb stores just in-frame clones and leaves some out. The profile covers roughly 1,500,000 clones, with 95% to 99% appearing a single time and around 0.45% taken by the ten largest. Germline CDR1 and CDR2: SGHRS and YFSETQ. The V gene lost 2 bases and the J gene lost 1 base, with 13 bases spanning the gap. This CDR3 comprises 15 residues. This specimen belongs to a study of shared clonotypes between healthy human individuals.

The chain combines TRBV5-1 with TRBJ2-7; D unclear. The TCR comes from a man younger than 45 in good health. Sequenced: naive CD4+ T cells sorted from blood. Noted subset: CD45RA+ positively selected. The CDR3 here is CASSLGPGESYEQYF. DNA for the CDR3: TGCGCCAGCAGCTTAGGTCCTGGTGAATCCTACGAGCAGTACTTC.